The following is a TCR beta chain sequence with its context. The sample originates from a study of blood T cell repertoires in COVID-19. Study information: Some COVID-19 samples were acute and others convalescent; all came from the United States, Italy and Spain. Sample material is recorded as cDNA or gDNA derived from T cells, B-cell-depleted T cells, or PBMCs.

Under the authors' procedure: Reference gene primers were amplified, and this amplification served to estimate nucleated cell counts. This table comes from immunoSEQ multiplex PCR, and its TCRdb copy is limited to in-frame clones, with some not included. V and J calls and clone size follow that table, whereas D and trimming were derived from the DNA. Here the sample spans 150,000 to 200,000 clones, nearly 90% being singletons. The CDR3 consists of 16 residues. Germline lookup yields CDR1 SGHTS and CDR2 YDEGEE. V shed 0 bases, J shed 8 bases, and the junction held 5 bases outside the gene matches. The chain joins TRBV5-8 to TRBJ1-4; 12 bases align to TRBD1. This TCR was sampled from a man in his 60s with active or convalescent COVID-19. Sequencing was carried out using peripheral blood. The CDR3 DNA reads TGTGCCAGCAGCTTGGGGGACAGGGGGCAACGGGAAAAACTGTTTTTT. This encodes CASSLGDRGQREKLFF.